This TCR beta chain was captured in a study of blood T cell repertoires in COVID-19. Study-wide context: Sources were T cells, B-cell-depleted T cells, or PBMCs; the material itself was cDNA or gDNA.

The germline CDR1 and CDR2 sequences are MNHEY and SMNVEV (reference sequence). The length of the CDR3 is 22 residues. J lost 4 bases, V lost 6 bases, and 28 bases had no gene match. Only in-frame clones appear in the TCRdb table, and some are missing; sequencing was by immunoSEQ multiplex PCR. In the table there are 180,000 or so clones, roughly 86% of which are singletons. The V call is TRBV27, the J call TRBJ2-3; 10 positions agree with TRBD1. The receptor was derived from a woman in her 30s who had recovered from COVID-19. The sequencing sample was made of PBMCs or T cells enriched from blood (not recorded which). The CDR3 is CASRRQGAFGLSVGGQADTQYF. CDR3 sequence (DNA): TGTGCCAGCAGAAGACAGGGGGCGTTTGGTCTGTCGGTTGGGGGGCAGGCAGATACGCAGTATTTT.